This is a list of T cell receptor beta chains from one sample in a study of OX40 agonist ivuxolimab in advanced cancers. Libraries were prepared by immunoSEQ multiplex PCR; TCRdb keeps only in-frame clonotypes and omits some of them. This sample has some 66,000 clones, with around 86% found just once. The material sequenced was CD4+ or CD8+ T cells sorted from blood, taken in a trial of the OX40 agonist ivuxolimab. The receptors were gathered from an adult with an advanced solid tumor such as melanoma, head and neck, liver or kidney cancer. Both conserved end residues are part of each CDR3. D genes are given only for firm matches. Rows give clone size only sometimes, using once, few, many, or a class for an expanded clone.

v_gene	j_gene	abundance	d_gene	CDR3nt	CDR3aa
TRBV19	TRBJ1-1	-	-	TGTGCCAGTAGTATCGGGCAGGGGTTGAACACTGAAGCTTTCTTT	CASSIGQGLNTEAFF
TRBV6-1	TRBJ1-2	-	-	TGTGCCAGCAGTGAAGGAGGGTTTCGTCTCTATGGCTACACCTTC	CASSEGGFRLYGYTF
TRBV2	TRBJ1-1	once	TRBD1	TGTGCCAGCCTAGCCGCCGGGACAGGGCTCCCTGAAGCTTTCTTT	CASLAAGTGLPEAFF
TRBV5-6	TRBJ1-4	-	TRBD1	TGTGCCAGCAGCTTTACAGGGGGGGCAGCTAATGAAAAACTGTTTTTT	CASSFTGGAANEKLFF
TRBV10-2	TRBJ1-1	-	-	TGCGCCAGCAGTTCGACAGCACAAAACACTGAAGCTTTCTTT	CASSSTAQNTEAFF
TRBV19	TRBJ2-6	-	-	TGTGCCAGTAGTATAGAGCCCCCCAGGGTCGGGGGCTCTGGGGCCAACGTCCTGACTTTC	CASSIEPPRVGGSGANVLTF
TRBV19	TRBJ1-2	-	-	TGTGCCAGTTATTTTGGTTCGGGGGCCGCGAGAGGCTACACCTTC	CASYFGSGAARGYTF
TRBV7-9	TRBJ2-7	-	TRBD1	TGTGCCAGCAGCTGGGGGACAGGAGTTCGCGAGCAGTACTTC	CASSWGTGVREQYF
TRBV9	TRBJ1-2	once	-	TGTGCCAGCAGCAACCCGGGGAGTCCTAACTATGGCTACACCTTC	CASSNPGSPNYGYTF
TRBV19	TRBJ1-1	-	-	TGTGCCAGTAGGAAGGAGGCGAAGAACACTGAAGCTTTCTTT	CASRKEAKNTEAFF
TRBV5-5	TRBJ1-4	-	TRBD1	TGTGCCAGCAGCTTGGGACAGGGGCAGGAGGTGTGGGAAAAACTGTTTTTT	CASSLGQGQEVWEKLFF
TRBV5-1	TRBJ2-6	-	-	TGCGCCAGCAGCTTGGAGGGAGGGGGTAGCTCTGGGGCCAACGTCCTGACTTTC	CASSLEGGGSSGANVLTF
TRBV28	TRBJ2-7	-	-	TGTGCCAGCAGTTTATTTGGGACACCCAACCCACCGGCGTCCTACGAGCAGTACTTC	CASSLFGTPNPPASYEQYF
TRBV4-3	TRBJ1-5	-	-	TGCGCCAGCAGCCAAGAGATGGCAGGGAATCAGCCCCAGCATTTT	CASSQEMAGNQPQHF
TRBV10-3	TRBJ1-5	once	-	TGTGCCATCAGTGAGGACAGACGGGGCAATCAGCCCCAGCATTTT	CAISEDRRGNQPQHF
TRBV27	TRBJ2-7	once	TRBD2	TGTGTCAGCAGTCCACCAAGGCTAGCGGGGGCCTACGAGCAGTACTTC	CVSSPPRLAGAYEQYF
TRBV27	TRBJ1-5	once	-	TGTGCCAGCAGTTTCGGACGGGGAGATCAGCCCCAGCATTTT	CASSFGRGDQPQHF
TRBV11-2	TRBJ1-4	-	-	TGTGCCAGCAGCCGCATTTGGAATGAAAAACTGTTTTTT	CASSRIWNEKLFF
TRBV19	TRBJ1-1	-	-	TGTGCCAGTAGTATTATGGGAAGGGCAGGGCCTACTGAAGCTTTCTTT	CASSIMGRAGPTEAFF
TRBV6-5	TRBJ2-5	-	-	TGTGCCAGCACCAACCGGGGAAGAGGGACCCAGTACTTC	CASTNRGRGTQYF
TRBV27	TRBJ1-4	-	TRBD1	TGTGCCAGCAGTTTGGAGCCCCGACAGGGGATGATTTTT	CASSLEPRQGMIF
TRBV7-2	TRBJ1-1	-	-	TGTGCCAGCAGCTTAAGGGGAGAGACTGAAGCTTTCTTT	CASSLRGETEAFF